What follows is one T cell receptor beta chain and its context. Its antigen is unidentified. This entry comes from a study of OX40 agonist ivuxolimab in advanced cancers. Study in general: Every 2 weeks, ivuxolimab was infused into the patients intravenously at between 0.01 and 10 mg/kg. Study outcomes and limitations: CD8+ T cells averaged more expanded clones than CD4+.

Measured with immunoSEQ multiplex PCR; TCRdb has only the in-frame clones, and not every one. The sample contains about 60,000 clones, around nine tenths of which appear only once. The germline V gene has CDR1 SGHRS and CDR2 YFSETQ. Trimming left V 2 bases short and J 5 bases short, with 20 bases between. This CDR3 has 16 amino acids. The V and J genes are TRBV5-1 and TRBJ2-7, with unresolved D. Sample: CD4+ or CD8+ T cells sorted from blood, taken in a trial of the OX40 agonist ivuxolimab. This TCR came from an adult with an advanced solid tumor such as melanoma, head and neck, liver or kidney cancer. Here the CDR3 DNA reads TGCGCCAGCAGCTTAATGGGGTCCTACGATCTCGACGAGCAGTACTTC. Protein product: CASSLMGSYDLDEQYF.